These T cell receptor beta chains were read from a single sample in a study of blood T cell repertoires in COVID-19. Measured with immunoSEQ multiplex PCR; TCRdb has only the in-frame clones, and not every one. The sample consists of 200,000 to 250,000 clones, 80% of them appearing once. Specimen: PBMCs or T cells enriched from blood (not recorded which). The receptors here all came from a man between 25 and 39 years old with acute COVID-19. CDR3s include the opening cysteine and the closing phenylalanine or tryptophan. The order of the fields is V gene, J gene, CDR3 length, D gene, CDR3 DNA, CDR3 protein. The D gene is left open where the match is weak.

>TRBV24-1|TRBJ1-5|10|.
TGTGCCACCGGGAGACAGCCCCAGCATTTT
CATGRQPQHF
>TRBV6-5|TRBJ2-7|13|TRBD1
TGTGCCAGCAGTCACGGGACAGGAGGCGAGCAGTACTTC
CASSHGTGGEQYF
>TRBV27|TRBJ1-5|17|TRBD1
TGTGCCAGCAGTCTTTCGTTCGGACAGGGGGTTGACCAGCCCCAGCATTTT
CASSLSFGQGVDQPQHF
>TRBV6-1|TRBJ2-7|13|TRBD1
TGTGCCAGCAGTTATGACAGGGGCACCGAGCAGTACTTC
CASSYDRGTEQYF
>TRBV25-1|TRBJ1-2|11|.
TGTGCCAGCATGGAGGGGTCTGGCTACACCTTC
CASMEGSGYTF
>TRBV5-1|TRBJ2-3|16|TRBD2
TGCGCCAGCAGCTTATCTAGCGGGGGGAACGCAGATACGCAGTATTTT
CASSLSSGGNADTQYF
>TRBV14|TRBJ1-3|16|.
TGTGCCAGCAGCCAAGAGGAGGGGTTCGCTGGAAACACCATATATTTT
CASSQEEGFAGNTIYF
>TRBV11-2|TRBJ2-4|16|.
TGTGCCAGCAGCTTGGGCAGTTATGTGTCCAAAAACATTCAGTACTTC
CASSLGSYVSKNIQYF
>TRBV28|TRBJ1-2|14|.
TGTGCCAGCAGTTTACCGGCAGGGCAGGGTGGCTACACCTTC
CASSLPAGQGGYTF
>TRBV5-5|TRBJ1-3|19|TRBD1
TGTGCCAGCAGCTTGGCCAGTTGGACAGGGGGCTCAGGGGGAAACACCATATATTTT
CASSLASWTGGSGGNTIYF
>TRBV5-6|TRBJ2-6|18|TRBD1
TGTGCCAGCAGCTTGGCCGGTCAGGGGGTCTCTGGGGCCAACGTCCTGACTTTC
CASSLAGQGVSGANVLTF
>TRBV7-6|TRBJ2-2|15|TRBD2
TGTGCCAGCAGCTTAGCCCGGGGGGACACCGGGGAGCTGTTTTTT
CASSLARGDTGELFF
>TRBV30|TRBJ1-2|13|.
TGTGCCTGGAGTGTACAACAGGTGCGGGGCTACACCTTC
CAWSVQQVRGYTF
>TRBV9|TRBJ2-5|15|.
TGTGCCAGCAGCGTAGGTCGGGGGGCCCAAGAGACCCAGTACTTC
CASSVGRGAQETQYF
>TRBV11-2|TRBJ2-5|13|.
TGTGCCAGCAGCCGAGGGATAGGAGAGACCCAGTACTTC
CASSRGIGETQYF
>TRBV2|TRBJ2-5|16|TRBD2
TGTGCCAGCAGTGATCTAAGCGGGGGGTCCCAAGAGACCCAGTACTTC
CASSDLSGGSQETQYF
>TRBV11-2|TRBJ1-5|13|.
TGTGCCAGCAGCTTGTCAGGGCGCCAGCCCCAGCATTTT
CASSLSGRQPQHF
>TRBV19|TRBJ1-1|14|TRBD1
TGTGCCAGTACCATCACAGGGGGCCAATTTGAAGCTTTCTTT
CASTITGGQFEAFF
>TRBV15|TRBJ2-7|12|.
TGTGCCACCAGCAGAGCGGAGAACGAGCAGTACTTC
CATSRAENEQYF
>TRBV4-1|TRBJ1-1|14|.
TGCGCCAGCAGCCAAACTGATAGACATACTGAAGCTTTCTTT
CASSQTDRHTEAFF
>TRBV30|TRBJ1-2|11|TRBD1
TGTGCCTGGGACAGGGGGAATGGCTACACCTTC
CAWDRGNGYTF
>TRBV24-1|TRBJ1-2|15|.
TGTGCCACCAGTGATTTTGGGGGCGGTCTCGGCGGCTACACCTTC
CATSDFGGGLGGYTF
>TRBV7-2|TRBJ2-7|13|.
TGTGCCAGCAGCCGACGACTAGCCTACGAGCAGTACTTC
CASSRRLAYEQYF
>TRBV3-1/TRBV3-2|TRBJ1-2|14|.
TGTGCCAGCAGCTTCACAGGGTCTCCCAATGGCTACACCTTC
CASSFTGSPNGYTF
>TRBV19|TRBJ1-6|16|TRBD1
TGTGCCAGTACCAGGGACAGTGGCTCCTATAATTCACCCCTCCACTTT
CASTRDSGSYNSPLHF
>TRBV5-4|TRBJ2-2|17|.
TGTGCCAGCAGCCCTGGACAGAATTGGCGGAACACCGGGGAGCTGTTTTTT
CASSPGQNWRNTGELFF
>TRBV4-2|TRBJ2-1|13|.
TGTGCCAGCACAGAGGGCCTCCACAATGAGCAGTTCTTC
CASTEGLHNEQFF
>TRBV14|TRBJ2-2|13|.
TGTGCCAGCAGCCACTCGGGGTCCGGGGAGCTGTTTTTT
CASSHSGSGELFF
>TRBV3-1/TRBV3-2|TRBJ2-3|16|.
TGTGCCAGCAGCGATGCTAGTTTTGTCGGCACAGATACGCAGTATTTT
CASSDASFVGTDTQYF
>TRBV7-9|TRBJ2-2|14|.
TGTGCCAGCAGCTTAGGCAAGCCCGCCGGGGAGCTGTTTTTT
CASSLGKPAGELFF
>TRBV6-6|TRBJ2-3|15|.
TGTGCCAGCAGTTACTTGACACCACGGACAGATACGCAGTATTTT
CASSYLTPRTDTQYF
>TRBV6-5|TRBJ2-3|15|.
TGTGCCAGCAGTAGGGGTGCTCCGAAGACAGATACGCAGTATTTT
CASSRGAPKTDTQYF
>TRBV6-1|TRBJ1-5|17|TRBD1
TGTGCCAGCAGTGAAATGTGGGGGACAGGTAGCAATCAGCCCCAGCATTTT
CASSEMWGTGSNQPQHF
>TRBV19|TRBJ1-2|14|.
TGTGCCAGTAGTATACTCCGGACTGACTCTGGCTACACCTTC
CASSILRTDSGYTF
>TRBV18|TRBJ2-7|14|.
TGTGCCAGCTCACCACCGCTAGTATCCTACGAGCAGTACTTC
CASSPPLVSYEQYF
>TRBV19|TRBJ1-2|15|TRBD1
TGTGCCAGTAGTAATCTTGGACAGGCAAACTATGGCTACACCTTC
CASSNLGQANYGYTF
>TRBV5-1|TRBJ1-1|16|.
TGCGCCAGCAGCTTGGGACGGGGAAAGGTGAACACTGAAGCTTTCTTT
CASSLGRGKVNTEAFF
>TRBV30|TRBJ1-4|16|.
TGTGCCTGGAGAACTAGCAAGGGTTTGACTAATGAAAAACTGTTTTTT
CAWRTSKGLTNEKLFF
>TRBV7-9|TRBJ2-1|12|TRBD1
TGTGCCAGCAGCTTAGGCCGACAGGGGGTGTTCTTC
CASSLGRQGVFF
>TRBV6-2/TRBV6-3|TRBJ2-5|16|TRBD2
TGTGCCAGCAGTTACGTCCTAGCGGGGGAGGGAGAGACCCAGTACTTC
CASSYVLAGEGETQYF